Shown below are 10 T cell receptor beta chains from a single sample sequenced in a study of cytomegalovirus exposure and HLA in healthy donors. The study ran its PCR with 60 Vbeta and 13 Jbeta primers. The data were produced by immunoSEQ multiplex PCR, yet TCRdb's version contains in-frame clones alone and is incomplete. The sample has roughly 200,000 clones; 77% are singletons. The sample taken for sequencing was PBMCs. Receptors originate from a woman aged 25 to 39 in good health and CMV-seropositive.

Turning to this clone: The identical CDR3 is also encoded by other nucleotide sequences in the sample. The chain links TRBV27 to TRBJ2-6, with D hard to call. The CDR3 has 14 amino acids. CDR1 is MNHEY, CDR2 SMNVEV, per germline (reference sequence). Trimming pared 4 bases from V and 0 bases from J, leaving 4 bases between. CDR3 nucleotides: TGTGCCAGCAGTTCTCTCTCTGGGGCCAACGTCCTGACTTTC. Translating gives CASSSLSGANVLTF. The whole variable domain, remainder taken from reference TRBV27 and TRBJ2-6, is EAQVTQNPRYLITVTGKKLTVTCSQNMNHEYMSWYRQDPGLGLRQIYYSMNVEVTDKGDVPEGYKVSRKEKRNFPLILESPSPNQTSLYFCASSSLSGANVLTFGAGSRLTVL.

CDR3 region: CASRRDVNQPQHF. The CDR3 DNA follows: TGTGCCAGCAGGAGGGATGTAAATCAGCCCCAGCATTTT. The V and J genes are TRBV2 and TRBJ1-5; D unresolved. Per germline, CDR1 SNHLY and CDR2 FYNNEI. This CDR3 has 13 residues. The V gene lost 6 bases and the J gene lost 4 bases, with 10 bases spanning the gap. The full variable domain, with the rest looked up from reference TRBV2 and TRBJ1-5, is EPEVTQTPSHQVTQMGQEVILRCVPISNHLYFYWYRQILGQKVEFLVSFYNNEISEKSEIFDDQFSVERPDGSNFTLKIRSTKLEDSAMYFCASRRDVNQPQHFGDGTRLSIL.

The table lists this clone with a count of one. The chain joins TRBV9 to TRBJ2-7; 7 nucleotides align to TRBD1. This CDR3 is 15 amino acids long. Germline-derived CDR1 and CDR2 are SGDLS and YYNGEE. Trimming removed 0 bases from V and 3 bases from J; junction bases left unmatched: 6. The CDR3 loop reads CASSVGQGTYYEQYF. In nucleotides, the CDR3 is TGTGCCAGCAGCGTAGGACAGGGCACCTACTACGAGCAGTACTTC.

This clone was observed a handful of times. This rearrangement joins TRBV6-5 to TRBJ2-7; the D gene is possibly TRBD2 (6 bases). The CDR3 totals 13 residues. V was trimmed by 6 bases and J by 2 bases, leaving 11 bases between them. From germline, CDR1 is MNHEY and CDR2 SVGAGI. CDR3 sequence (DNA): TGTGCCAGCAGCCTAGCGTCCCCCTACGAGCAGTACTTC. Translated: CASSLASPYEQYF.

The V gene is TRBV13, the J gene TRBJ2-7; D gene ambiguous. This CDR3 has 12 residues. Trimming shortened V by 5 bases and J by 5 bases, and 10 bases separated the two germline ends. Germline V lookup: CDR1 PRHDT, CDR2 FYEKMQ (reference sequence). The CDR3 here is CASSLPLDEQYF. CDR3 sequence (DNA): TGTGCCAGCAGCCTTCCCCTCGACGAGCAGTACTTC.

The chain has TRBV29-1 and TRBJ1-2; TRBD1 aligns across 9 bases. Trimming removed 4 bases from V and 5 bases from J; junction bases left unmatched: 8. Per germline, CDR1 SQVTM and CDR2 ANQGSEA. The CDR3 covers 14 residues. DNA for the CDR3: TGCAGCGTTGCTGGGGACAGGGAAGGGTATGGCTACACCTTC. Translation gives CSVAGDREGYGYTF.

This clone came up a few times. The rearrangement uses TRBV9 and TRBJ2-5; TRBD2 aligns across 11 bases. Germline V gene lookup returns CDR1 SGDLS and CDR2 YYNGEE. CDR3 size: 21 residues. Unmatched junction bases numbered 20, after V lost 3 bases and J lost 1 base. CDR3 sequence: CASSAAITSGSLGQGQETQYF. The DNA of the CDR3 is TGTGCCAGCAGCGCCGCGATCACTAGCGGGAGTTTGGGGCAAGGCCAAGAGACCCAGTACTTC.

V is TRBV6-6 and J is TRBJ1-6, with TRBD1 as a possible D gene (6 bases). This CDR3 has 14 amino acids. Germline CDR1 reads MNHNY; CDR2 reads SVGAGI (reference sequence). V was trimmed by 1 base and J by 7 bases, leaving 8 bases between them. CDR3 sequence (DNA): TGTGCCAGCAGTTACTTGGACAGAAATTCACCCCTCCACTTT. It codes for CASSYLDRNSPLHF.

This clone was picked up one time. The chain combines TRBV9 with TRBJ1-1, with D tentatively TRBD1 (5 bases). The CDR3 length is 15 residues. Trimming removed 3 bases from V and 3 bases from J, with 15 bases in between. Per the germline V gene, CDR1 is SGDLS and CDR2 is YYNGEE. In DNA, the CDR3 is TGTGCCAGCAGCGCTGGGGGGGGGTACGACACTGAAGCTTTCTTT. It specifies CASSAGGGYDTEAFF. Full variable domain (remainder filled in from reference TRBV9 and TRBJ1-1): DSGVTQTPKHLITATGQRVTLRCSPRSGDLSVYWYQQSLDQGLQFLIQYYNGEERAKGNILERFSAQQFPDLHSELNLSSLELGDSALYFCASSAGGGYDTEAFFGQGTRLTVV.

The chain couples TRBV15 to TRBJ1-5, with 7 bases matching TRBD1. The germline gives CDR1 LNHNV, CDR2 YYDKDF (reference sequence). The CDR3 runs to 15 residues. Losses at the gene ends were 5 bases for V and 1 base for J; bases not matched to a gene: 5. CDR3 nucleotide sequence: TGTGCCACCAGCCAAGGGACAGCAAGCAATCAGCCCCAGCATTTT. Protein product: CATSQGTASNQPQHF. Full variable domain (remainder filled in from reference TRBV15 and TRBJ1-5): DAMVIQNPRYQVTQFGKPVTLSCSQTLNHNVMYWYQQKSSQAPKLLFHYYDKDFNNEADTPDNFQSRRPNTSFCFLDIRSPGLGDTAMYLCATSQGTASNQPQHFGDGTRLSIL.